The 15 T cell receptor beta chains below all came from one sample that was sequenced in a study of cytomegalovirus exposure and HLA in healthy donors. Profiled with immunoSEQ multiplex PCR; TCRdb holds only in-frame clones, not every one. The sample has some 120,000 clones; around 96% are singletons. Input material: PBMCs. The receptors were gathered from a man in his late teens or twenties in good health and CMV-seronegative.

This clone was observed a single time. The chain joins TRBV29-1 to TRBJ1-1; possibly TRBD1 for D (6 bases). Trimming pared 3 bases from V and 3 bases from J, leaving 11 bases between. CDR1 and CDR2 from the germline V gene are SQVTM and ANQGSEA. The CDR3 has 13 residues. The CDR3 region has the DNA TGCAGCGTTGATCGGGGGGCGGACACTGAAGCTTTCTTT. Translated: CSVDRGADTEAFF.

V usage is TRBV28 and J usage is TRBJ2-2; 7 bases are a match to TRBD1. The CDR3 length is 16 residues. The germline V gene encodes CDR1 MDHEN and CDR2 SYDVKM. Trimming took 5 bases from V and 0 from J; bases not matched to a gene: 6. The CDR3 sequence: CASSPGQLTNTGELFF. The CDR3 nucleotides read TGTGCCAGCAGTCCGGGACAGCTGACGAACACCGGGGAGCTGTTTTTT.

The chain employs TRBV5-4 and TRBJ1-2; a weak D match, TRBD1 (5 bases). CDR1 is SGHNT and CDR2 is YYREEE in the germline V gene (reference sequence). The CDR3 length is 13 residues. The V end lost 6 bases, the J end lost 2 bases, and 11 bases lay between the germline ends. The CDR3 here is CASTPGGNYGYTF. The CDR3 nucleotides are TGTGCCAGCACCCCGGGGGGAAACTATGGCTACACCTTC.

V and J are TRBV28 and TRBJ2-2, with D perhaps matching TRBD2 (5 bases). V lost 3 bases, J lost 0 bases, and 8 bases lay in between. From germline, CDR1 is MDHEN and CDR2 SYDVKM. The length of the CDR3 is 15 residues. In nucleotides, the CDR3 is TGTGCCAGCAGTTTTGGGGAGACGAACACCGGGGAGCTGTTTTTT. Protein sequence: CASSFGETNTGELFF.

The rearrangement joins TRBV13 to TRBJ1-2; maybe TRBD1 (6 bases). Germline CDR1 reads PRHDT; CDR2 reads FYEKMQ (reference sequence). Trimming cost V 0 bases and J 7 bases, with 9 bases left between them. The CDR3 runs to 13 residues. CDR3 sequence reads: CASSLGGARGYTF. CDR3 nucleotide sequence: TGTGCCAGCAGCTTAGGGGGGGCGCGTGGCTACACCTTC.

The V gene is TRBV7-3, the J gene TRBJ2-2; D is ambiguous. The CDR3 spans 13 residues. The V end was cut by 6 bases, the J end by 3 bases, with 8 bases between. Germline CDR1 SGHTA, CDR2 FQGTGA. The CDR3 DNA follows: TGTGCCAGCAGTATACAGTACACCGGGGAGCTGTTTTTT. Translation gives CASSIQYTGELFF.

This chain uses TRBV11-2 with TRBJ1-1; no clear D. Germline CDR1 reads SGHAT; CDR2 reads FQNNGV. V was trimmed by 5 bases and J by 1 base, leaving 5 bases between them. CDR3 length: 12 residues. CDR3 in DNA: TGTGCCAGCAGCCCCAGGAACACTGAAGCTTTCTTT. Encoded protein: CASSPRNTEAFF.

The CDR3 is CASSLAGATGELFF. DNA of the CDR3: TGTGCCAGCAGCTTGGCGGGGGCGACCGGGGAGCTGTTTTTT. This sequence joins TRBV7-6 and TRBJ2-2, with D tentatively TRBD2 (7 bases). CDR3 length: 14 residues. CDR1 SGHVS and CDR2 FNYEAQ come from the germline V gene. The V end was cut by 3 bases, the J end by 5 bases, with 10 bases between.

The chain employs TRBV2 and TRBJ2-1, with D possibly TRBD2 on 5 matching bases. Germline loops: CDR1 SNHLY, CDR2 FYNNEI. This CDR3 spans 13 amino acids. With 8 bases removed from V and 4 bases from J, the gap between germline ends came to 12 bases. CDR3 nucleotide sequence: TGTGCCAGCCGGGGTTCGGGGTACAATGAGCAGTTCTTC. Its translation is CASRGSGYNEQFF.

The chain carries TRBV15 and TRBJ1-2, with D hard to call. V was cut by 0 bases and J by 8 bases, with 13 bases left in between. This CDR3 spans 14 amino acids. Looked up from germline, CDR1 is LNHNV and CDR2 is YYDKDF (reference sequence). The CDR3 DNA reads as TGTGCCACCAGCAGAGATGAGGCATCTAGGGGCTACACCTTC. Protein sequence: CATSRDEASRGYTF.

The chain employs TRBV11-3 and TRBJ2-2; 10 bases fit TRBD2. The CDR3 is 16 amino acids. Germline V CDR1 and CDR2: SGHNT, YENEEA. V was pared by 4 bases and J by 1 base, with 3 bases of the junction left unmatched. The CDR3: CASSSRTSGNTGELFF. The CDR3 DNA reads TGTGCCAGCAGCTCAAGGACTAGCGGGAACACCGGGGAGCTGTTTTTT.

The V gene is TRBV6-5, the J gene TRBJ1-5; no firm D call. Trimming took 2 bases from V and 5 from J, leaving 10 bases between them. The CDR3 has 14 residues. Germline V gene lookup returns CDR1 MNHEY and CDR2 SVGAGI. The CDR3 here is CASSYGLNYQPQHF. The DNA of the CDR3 is TGTGCCAGCAGTTACGGGCTTAATTATCAGCCCCAGCATTTT.

The chain couples TRBV11-1 to TRBJ2-7; D possibly corresponds to TRBD2 (5 bases). The V gene lost 2 bases and the J gene lost 3 bases, with 8 bases spanning the gap. The germline CDR1 and CDR2 sequences are SGHAT and FQDESV (reference sequence). The CDR3 is made up of 13 amino acids. CDR3 loop: CASSLPGLYEQYF. The CDR3 bases are TGTGCCAGCAGCTTACCTGGACTCTACGAGCAGTACTTC.

The chain links TRBV5-1 to TRBJ2-3; D possibly corresponds to TRBD1 (5 bases). The CDR3 loop spans 14 amino acids. Trimming took 0 bases from V and 6 from J, leaving 11 bases between them. CDR1 is SGHRS and CDR2 is YFSETQ in the germline V gene. For the CDR3, the DNA is TGCGCCAGCAGCTTGGCTCAGGGAAGCGATACGCAGTATTTT. Its protein is CASSLAQGSDTQYF. The variable domain in full, completed from reference TRBV5-1 and TRBJ2-3, reads KAGVTQTPRYLIKTRGQQVTLSCSPISGHRSVSWYQQTPGQGLQFLFEYFSETQRNKGNFPGRFSGRQFSNSRSEMNVSTLELGDSALYLCASSLAQGSDTQYFGPGTRLTVL.

The rearrangement uses TRBV2 and TRBJ2-1; possibly TRBD2 for D (6 bases). Between the trimmed V and J ends, which lost 10 bases and 3 bases, there was a span of 22 bases. From germline, CDR1 is SNHLY and CDR2 FYNNEI. The CDR3 has 16 amino acids. This chain's CDR3 is CATRSRDSAFYNEQFF. For the CDR3, the DNA is TGTGCCACTAGAAGCCGGGACTCCGCTTTCTACAATGAGCAGTTCTTC.